These 19 T cell receptor beta chains originate from one sample sequenced in a study of blood T cells in healthy people across ages. A second PCR, run for roughly 7 to 11 cycles, used a sample-barcoded 5' primer plus a J-beta primer mix. One entry per CDR3 protein results from TCRdb running MiXCR on the 5' RACE reads. Seen here are 1.5 million to 1.9 million distinct CDR3 sequences, around 40% observed once, and the top ten hold less than 5%. Source material: blood. The origin of the receptors is a woman in her late teens or twenties in good health.

This clonotype has only a few counts. V gene TRBV7-2 combines with J gene TRBJ2-5, with 8 bases that match TRBD1. CDR1 and CDR2 from the germline V gene are SGHTA and FQGNSA. V lost 5 bases, J lost 2 bases, and 7 bases stayed unmatched. The CDR3 consists of 15 residues. The CDR3 region is CASSTGGLLQETQYF. In DNA, the CDR3 is TGTGCCAGCAGCACAGGGGGGCTCTTACAAGAGACCCAGTACTTC.

The chain links TRBV3-1 to TRBJ2-1, with a weak D call TRBD2 (6 bases). Germline-derived CDR1 and CDR2 are LGHDT and YNNKEL (reference sequence). There are 15 residues in the CDR3. Deletions cut 4 bases from V and 7 bases from J, with 17 bases between. The CDR3 reads CASSPRAAGINEQFF. Written as DNA, the CDR3 is TGTGCCAGCAGCCCCCGTGCAGCGGGTATAAATGAGCAGTTCTTC.

This clonotype was recorded a few times. The CDR3 coding sequence is TGCAGTGCTAGAGTTGTGGACAGGGGTGGCTACACCTTC. Translating it yields CSARVVDRGGYTF. The chain employs TRBV20-1 and TRBJ1-2, with 9 nucleotides matching TRBD1. This CDR3 is built from 13 residues. J gave up 7 bases and V 1 base, and 4 bases lay outside the gene matches. The germline V gene encodes CDR1 DFQATT and CDR2 SNEGSKA (reference sequence).

The chain has TRBV20-1 and TRBJ2-3; 7 bases match TRBD2. The V gene's germline CDR1 is DFQATT and CDR2 SNEGSKA (reference sequence). V lost 3 bases and J lost 8; bases outside the gene matches: 11. This CDR3 region has 14 residues. The CDR3 sequence: CSARNLLATTTQYF. CDR3 sequence (DNA): TGCAGTGCTAGGAACCTACTAGCGACCACTACGCAGTATTTT.

To note about this clonotype: Given a much more abundant clone one base away, this may be a read error. DNA of the CDR3: TGCAGTGTTAGAGTTCCAGGGGTCCCTACCTACGAGCAGTACTTC. Its protein product is CSVRVPGVPTYEQYF. The chain has TRBV20-1 and TRBJ2-7, with D perhaps matching TRBD1 (6 bases). CDR1 is DFQATT, CDR2 SNEGSKA, per germline (reference sequence). This CDR3 is 15 amino acids long.

The V and J genes are TRBV9 and TRBJ1-1, with a tentative D call TRBD1 (6 bases). The CDR3 spans 15 residues. V was shortened by 3 bases and J by 1 base, with 13 bases between the two germline ends. The germline CDR1 and CDR2 sequences are SGDLS and YYNGEE. The CDR3 spells CASSASGTKNTEAFF. CDR3 bases: TGTGCCAGCAGCGCCTCCGGGACAAAGAACACTGAAGCTTTCTTT.

In nucleotides, the CDR3 is TGCAGTGCTAGAGTTCAAGCGGGGGGCAATGAGCAGTTCTTC. Amino acid sequence: CSARVQAGGNEQFF. The chain employs TRBV20-1 and TRBJ2-1, with 9 bases that match TRBD2. Germline trimming cut 1 base from V and 6 bases from J; bases unmatched to any gene: 4. CDR1 is DFQATT and CDR2 is SNEGSKA in the germline V gene (reference sequence). The length of the CDR3 is 14 residues.

This clonotype appeared a few times. The V and J genes are TRBV29-1 and TRBJ2-2; D is perhaps TRBD2 (5 bases). The length of the CDR3 is 13 residues. Germline V gene sequence: CDR1 SQVTM, CDR2 ANQGSEA. V was pared by 1 base and J by 6 bases, with 9 bases between. CDR3 coding DNA: TGCAGCGTTGAAGGGCCGAGGGCCGGGGAGCTGTTTTTT. This gives the protein CSVEGPRAGELFF.

V usage is TRBV6-2 or TRBV6-3 and J usage is TRBJ2-1; D possibly matches TRBD1 or TRBD2 (5 bases each). The J call may not be correct, given that the DNA end is closer to TRBJ2-7. The V gene's germline CDR1 is MNHEY and CDR2 SVGEGT. This CDR3 spans 16 amino acids. The CDR3 DNA reads TGTGCCAGCAGATCGGGACCGACCCGGTCCTACAATGAGCAGTACTTC. Translating it yields CASRSGPTRSYNEQYF.

This clonotype appeared many times. The chain combines TRBV6-5 with TRBJ1-2; TRBD1 matches at 9 bases. Germline V gives CDR1 MNHEY, CDR2 SVGAGI. The trim removed 5 bases at V and 4 bases at J, leaving 5 bases unmatched. The CDR3 length is 14 residues. The CDR3 region is CASSDDRGTYGYTF. DNA of the CDR3: TGTGCCAGCAGTGACGACAGGGGGACCTATGGCTACACCTTC.

Comment on this clonotype: A junction end diverges from the germline sequence, so it may reflect a read error. In DNA, the CDR3 is TGCGTCAGCAGGCCGACAGGGAGAGATGGCTACACCTTC. Protein: CVSRPTGRDGYTF. The chain couples TRBV4-1 to TRBJ1-2, with 7 bases fitting TRBD1. CDR1 is MGHRA, CDR2 YSYEKL, per germline. This CDR3 has 13 amino acids.

The genes are TRBV25-1 and TRBJ2-7; D possibly corresponds to TRBD2 (5 bases). The V and J ends lost 3 bases and 4 bases respectively, with 16 bases between them. The CDR3 runs to 15 residues. Per germline, CDR1 MGHDK and CDR2 SYGVNS. CDR3 loop: CASSERGSVGYEQYF. CDR3 coding DNA: TGTGCCAGCAGTGAGAGAGGGTCTGTGGGATACGAGCAGTACTTC.

The chain employs TRBV29-1 and TRBJ1-2; D possibly corresponds to TRBD1 (5 bases). This CDR3 has 13 residues. Looked up from germline, CDR1 is SQVTM and CDR2 is ANQGSEA. V was trimmed by 8 bases and J by 8 bases, leaving 21 bases between them. This chain's CDR3 is CSIPWEGTSGYTF. The DNA for the CDR3 is TGCAGCATCCCCTGGGAGGGGACGTCGGGCTACACCTTC.

Only a few counts were recorded for this clonotype. The V and J genes are TRBV12-3 or TRBV12-4 and TRBJ1-2, with a possible D match to TRBD1 (5 bases). Trimming took off 6 bases at V and 0 bases at J, with 11 bases between the two ends. CDR3 size: 14 residues. DNA of the CDR3: TGTGCCAGCAGGATAGACAGAGCTAACTATGGCTACACCTTC. Encoded protein: CASRIDRANYGYTF.

This clonotype appeared a few times. The chain employs TRBV12-5 and TRBJ1-5; 10 bases map to TRBD1. There are 20 residues in the CDR3. The ends lost 0 bases at V and 2 bases at J; junction bases unmatched: 13. CDR1 and CDR2 from the germline V gene are LGHNT and FRNRAP. The CDR3 nucleotides are TGTGCTAGTGGTTTGGTATATTGGACAGGGGGGGCGTTAGGCAATCAGCCCCAGCATTTT. Translating gives CASGLVYWTGGALGNQPQHF.

This rearrangement joins TRBV29-1 to TRBJ2-5; weak D call: TRBD2 (6 bases). Germline CDR1 and CDR2: SQVTM and ANQGSEA. The CDR3 contains 11 residues. V gave up 5 bases and J gave up 5 bases, with 9 bases separating them. The CDR3 spells CSVRGLETQYF. The CDR3 nucleotides read TGCAGCGTTCGGGGACTTGAGACCCAGTACTTC.

This clonotype was picked up a small number of times. V is TRBV5-1 and J is TRBJ2-5, with a weak D call TRBD2 (6 bases). V lost 3 bases to trimming and J lost 1 base, with 22 bases between them. This CDR3 has 18 residues. Germline values: CDR1 SGHRS, CDR2 YFSETQ. CDR3: CASSWGKEGRVFQETQYF. In nucleotides, the CDR3 is TGCGCCAGCAGCTGGGGCAAGGAGGGTCGGGTGTTCCAAGAGACCCAGTACTTC.

V gene TRBV4-2 combines with J gene TRBJ2-2; D might be TRBD1 (5 bases). The CDR3 covers 13 residues. Trimming pared 4 bases from V and 11 bases from J, leaving 14 bases between. Germline CDR1 and CDR2: LGHNA and YNFKEQ. The CDR3 region is CASSPLVQGELFF. In DNA, the CDR3 is TGTGCCAGCAGCCCTCTGGTCCAGGGTGAGCTGTTTTTT.

This clonotype was observed a handful of times. A much larger clone lies one base from this, so it may be a read error. The rearrangement links TRBV2 to TRBJ2-7; D is ambiguous. V lost 10 bases to trimming and J lost 7 bases, with 14 bases between them. Germline CDR1 SNHLY, CDR2 FYNNEI. The CDR3 is made up of 11 amino acids. CDR3 nucleotides: TGTGCCACCGGGTCATACAATGAGCAGTACTTC. Translated, it gives CATGSYNEQYF.